Below are 24 T cell receptor beta chains sequenced from a single sample in a study of blood T cell repertoires in COVID-19. The method was immunoSEQ multiplex PCR; TCRdb's version includes in-frame clones alone and lacks a portion of them. Here the sample spans some 170,000 clones, roughly 87% being singletons. Sequenced input: PBMCs or T cells enriched from blood (not recorded which). These receptors originate from a human donor with acute COVID-19. The donor label of this sample is uncertain.

This chain connects TRBV19 to TRBJ1-4; a weak D match, TRBD1 (6 bases). Trimming took off 3 bases at V and 6 bases at J, with 11 bases between the two ends. CDR3 size: 14 residues. Germline V gene sequence: CDR1 LNHDA, CDR2 SQIVND (reference sequence). Written as DNA, the CDR3 is TGTGCCAGTAGTATTCAGGGGAGGGATGAAAAACTGTTTTTT. It encodes CASSIQGRDEKLFF. Variable domain in full (rest from reference TRBV19 and TRBJ1-4): DGGITQSPKYLFRKEGQNVTLSCEQNLNHDAMYWYRQDPGQGLRLIYYSQIVNDFQKGDIAEGYSVSREKKESFPLTVTSAQKNPTAFYLCASSIQGRDEKLFFGSGTQLSVL.

The count of this clone is one. CDR3 DNA: TGTGCCAGCAGTTTGCTTACAGGGGGCGGGATAAATGAGCAGTTCTTC. Its translation: CASSLLTGGGINEQFF. The rearrangement joins TRBV27 to TRBJ2-1; the match to TRBD1 covers 9 bases. Germline CDR1 and CDR2: MNHEY and SMNVEV (reference sequence). This CDR3 is built from 16 residues. V lost 3 bases to trimming and J lost 7 bases; unmatched junction nucleotides: 10.

The genes are TRBV5-1 and TRBJ2-7; the D gene is possibly TRBD1 (6 bases). Deletions cut 0 bases from V and 5 bases from J, with 12 bases between. This CDR3 has 14 residues. Germline V gene lookup returns CDR1 SGHRS and CDR2 YFSETQ. DNA for the CDR3: TGCGCCAGCAGCTTGGTGGCAGGGGACCACGAGCAGTACTTC. It encodes CASSLVAGDHEQYF.

The chain uses TRBV5-4 and TRBJ2-2, with 10 bases aligning to TRBD1. Germline V gene sequence: CDR1 SGHNT, CDR2 YYREEE (reference sequence). This CDR3 region has 16 residues. V lost 4 bases, J lost 2 bases, and 5 bases stayed unmatched. The CDR3: CASSDRTGGNTGELFF. The CDR3 bases are TGTGCCAGCAGCGACAGGACAGGGGGTAACACCGGGGAGCTGTTTTTT.

This chain joins TRBV3-1 (or the pseudogene TRBV3-2) and TRBJ1-1; possibly TRBD1 for D (6 bases). Germline CDR1 LGHDT, CDR2 YNNKEL (reference sequence). V was shortened by 0 bases and J by 0 bases, with 8 bases between the two germline ends. CDR3 length: 15 residues. The CDR3 DNA reads as TGTGCCAGCAGCCAAGAAGGGGGAGTGAACACTGAAGCTTTCTTT. Protein product: CASSQEGGVNTEAFF.

The V gene is TRBV11-1, the J gene TRBJ2-7; D may be TRBD1 (5 bases). The V gene's germline CDR1 is SGHAT and CDR2 FQDESV (reference sequence). CDR3 size: 14 residues. The ends were cut back, 7 bases at V and 2 bases at J, with 15 bases in the middle. The CDR3 sequence: CASKGRPAPYEQYF. The CDR3 DNA sequence: TGTGCCAGCAAGGGGCGGCCGGCCCCCTACGAGCAGTACTTC.

V gene TRBV4-1 combines with J gene TRBJ1-3; D is possibly TRBD1 (5 bases). This CDR3 is 18 amino acids long. Per the germline V gene, CDR1 is MGHRA and CDR2 is YSYEKL. Trimming removed 4 bases from V and 4 bases from J, with 23 bases in between. In DNA, the CDR3 is TGCGCCAGCAGCCTAGCCAGGGCTGTAAACCGTCGGGGAAACACCATATATTTT. Translation: CASSLARAVNRRGNTIYF.

The chain links TRBV18 to TRBJ2-7, with TRBD1 as a possible D gene (6 bases). The CDR3 totals 14 residues. The V gene lost 6 bases and the J gene lost 7 bases, with 19 bases spanning the gap. Germline CDR1 reads KGHSH; CDR2 reads LQKENI. The CDR3 protein is CASSLSKGVGEQYF. The CDR3 DNA sequence: TGTGCCAGCTCCCTCTCGAAGGGGGTGGGGGAGCAGTACTTC.

The rearrangement links TRBV30 to TRBJ1-1, with D unclear. Per germline, CDR1 GTSNPN and CDR2 SVGIG (reference sequence). The CDR3 runs to 14 residues. Trimming shortened V by 3 bases and J by 1 base, and 12 bases separated the two germline ends. In DNA, the CDR3 is TGTGCCTGGAGGCGGCGGGAATGGAACACTGAAGCTTTCTTT. Its translation is CAWRRREWNTEAFF.

Details on this clone: Other DNA variants within this sample encode the same CDR3. The chain carries TRBV5-1 and TRBJ2-3; possible D gene TRBD1, 5 bases. This CDR3 is 14 amino acids long. Germline V gene data show CDR1 as SGHRS and CDR2 as YFSETQ. V was clipped by 3 bases and J by 0 bases, with 8 bases between them. CDR3 coding DNA: TGCGCCAGCAGCTGGGGCGGTAGCACAGATACGCAGTATTTT. Translating gives CASSWGGSTDTQYF.

CDR3 DNA sequence: TGTGCCAGCAGCCAAGATTCGGGACAGGGAAGGTACGAGCAGTACTTC. This codes for CASSQDSGQGRYEQYF. V usage is TRBV3-1 (or the pseudogene TRBV3-2) and J usage is TRBJ2-7; TRBD1 aligns across 9 bases. Unmatched junction bases numbered 7, after V lost 0 bases and J lost 4 bases. The length of the CDR3 is 16 residues. Germline CDR1 reads LGHDT; CDR2 reads YNNKEL (reference sequence).

J is TRBJ2-5 and V is TRBV6-4, with a weak D call TRBD1 (5 bases). V lost 6 bases, J lost 5 bases, and 13 bases lay in between. The CDR3 runs to 13 residues. CDR1 MRHNA and CDR2 SNTAGT come from the germline V gene. CDR3 sequence: CASSSGLHETQYF. CDR3 coding DNA: TGTGCCAGCAGCTCAGGGTTACACGAGACCCAGTACTTC.

The chain links TRBV11-2 to TRBJ2-2; D might be TRBD1 (6 bases). Per the germline V gene, CDR1 is SGHAT and CDR2 is FQNNGV. The V end lost 0 bases, the J end lost 9 bases, and 23 bases lay between the germline ends. The CDR3 loop spans 18 amino acids. The CDR3 DNA reads TGTGCCAGCAGCTTAGATAAGACGCCGGACAGACATTCCTGGGAGCTGTTTTTT. Its translation is CASSLDKTPDRHSWELFF.

The rearrangement uses TRBV11-2 and TRBJ1-4, with TRBD1 matching over 10 bases. This CDR3 spans 16 amino acids. J lost 6 bases, V lost 2 bases, and 6 bases had no gene match. In germline, CDR1 is SGHAT, CDR2 FQNNGV. CDR3 amino acids: CASSLISGTGDEKLFF. In DNA, the CDR3 is TGTGCCAGCAGCTTAATATCTGGGACAGGGGATGAAAAACTGTTTTTT.

The rearrangement joins TRBV30 to TRBJ1-2, with 7 bases that match TRBD1. The length of the CDR3 is 15 residues. The V gene's germline CDR1 is GTSNPN and CDR2 SVGIG (reference sequence). CDR3 DNA sequence: TGTGCTTGCTTGATCGACAGGGAAGCTAACTATGGCTACACCTTC. Translation: CACLIDREANYGYTF.

This clone was counted once. This chain links TRBV9 with TRBJ2-1, with 12 bases aligning to TRBD2. V shed 3 bases and J 1 base; nucleotides not matched to a gene: 5. Germline V gene sequence: CDR1 SGDLS, CDR2 YYNGEE. The CDR3 is made up of 17 amino acids. The CDR3 sequence: CASSGRLAGASYNEQFF. In DNA, the CDR3 is TGTGCCAGCAGCGGAAGACTAGCGGGGGCTTCCTACAATGAGCAGTTCTTC. Full variable domain (missing parts from reference TRBV9 and TRBJ2-1): DSGVTQTPKHLITATGQRVTLRCSPRSGDLSVYWYQQSLDQGLQFLIQYYNGEERAKGNILERFSAQQFPDLHSELNLSSLELGDSALYFCASSGRLAGASYNEQFFGPGTRLTVL.

The chain employs TRBV6-5 and TRBJ1-1; D not resolved. The germline gives CDR1 MNHEY, CDR2 SVGAGI. This CDR3 has 13 amino acids. With 8 bases removed from V and 0 bases from J, the gap between germline ends came to 10 bases. CDR3 residues: CASRREMNTEAFF. For the CDR3, the DNA is TGTGCCAGCCGGAGGGAGATGAACACTGAAGCTTTCTTT.

V and J are TRBV2 and TRBJ2-7, with 13 bases lining up with TRBD2. The V segment lost 6 bases and the J segment 7 bases; nucleotides outside the gene matches: 18. Germline assignment: CDR1 SNHLY and CDR2 FYNNEI. CDR3 length: 18 amino acids. CDR3 nucleotide sequence: TGTGCCAGCAGCTCTTCGGGACTAGCGGGGTTCGGAGTATATGAGCAGTACTTC. Protein sequence: CASSSSGLAGFGVYEQYF.

The chain recombines TRBV19 with TRBJ1-1, with D unresolved. V was pared by 4 bases and J by 0 bases, with 6 bases between. The CDR3 loop spans 13 amino acids. The germline CDR1 and CDR2 sequences are LNHDA and SQIVND (reference sequence). CDR3 DNA: TGTGCCAGTAGTACCCAGGTGAACACTGAAGCTTTCTTT. Translation gives CASSTQVNTEAFF.

This clone was seen just once. This chain joins TRBV5-1 and TRBJ1-2; D gene uncertain. The CDR3 is made up of 16 amino acids. CDR1 and CDR2 (germline): SGHRS, YFSETQ. V dropped 4 bases and J dropped 5 bases, with 21 bases sitting between them. The CDR3 region has the DNA TGCGCCAGCAGCCTTCGGGGAGGCGACTCCCCTTATGGCTACACCTTC. Its protein is CASSLRGGDSPYGYTF.

A single count supports this clone. The rearrangement joins TRBV5-6 to TRBJ2-7, with 9 positions matching TRBD1. Germline loops: CDR1 SGHDT, CDR2 YYEEEE. The trim removed 4 bases at V and 2 bases at J, leaving 7 bases unmatched. The CDR3 has 15 amino acids. DNA of the CDR3: TGTGCCAGCAGCCCGGGGGGACAGGGCGCCTACGAGCAGTACTTC. This encodes CASSPGGQGAYEQYF.

CDR3 coding DNA: TGTGCCAGCAGCCTCCCCCCACCAGGGAGGGTAGAGACCCAGTACTTC. Encoded protein: CASSLPPPGRVETQYF. The chain recombines TRBV7-2 with TRBJ2-5; 7 nucleotides agree with TRBD2. J lost 4 bases, V lost 5 bases, and 13 bases had no gene match. Germline CDR1 SGHTA, CDR2 FQGNSA. The CDR3 covers 16 residues.

The chain employs TRBV5-8 and TRBJ2-1; 7 nucleotides agree with TRBD2. Looked up from germline, CDR1 is SGHTS and CDR2 is YDEGEE. V trimming: 4 bases; J trimming: 2 bases; junction bases outside the gene matches: 6. The length of the CDR3 is 15 residues. CDR3 sequence: CASSSTAGPYNEQFF. The CDR3 DNA follows: TGTGCCAGCAGCAGCACAGCGGGGCCCTACAATGAGCAGTTCTTC.

Concerning this clone: Its ends do not fully match the called genes, so a read error is possible. The chain links TRBV27 to TRBJ2-7; D remains ambiguous. The CDR3 has 14 amino acids. CDR1 and CDR2 (germline): MNHEY, SMNVEV (reference sequence). The DNA for the CDR3 is TGTGCCAGCAGTTTATCTCAGGTCCTACTTGAGCCGTACTTC. Translating it yields CASSLSQVLLEPYF.